This TCR beta chain is from a study of PD-1 blockade in classical Hodgkin lymphoma (dated by TCRdb to the early 2020s). With regard to the full study: Nivolumab dosing was 3 mg/kg intravenously every 2 weeks, continuing until either disease progression or unacceptable toxicity. To define a peripheral blood immune signature of response to PD-1 blockade in classical Hodgkin lymphoma, the study combined TCR beta sequencing with CyTOF. Findings and caveats that apply to the study as a whole: CD4+ but not CD8+ TCR diversity rose significantly by C4D1 (p=0.0027 vs p=0.16), most apparent in complete responders (p=0.02). Newly diagnosed patients were reported to have lower baseline TCR diversity than healthy donors, and relapsed/refractory patients were reported to have lower baseline TCR diversity still. Lower diversity was observed in patients in whom nivolumab was started less than 1 year after ASCT, and these patients were excluded from later analyses so that confounding by immune reconstitution would be avoided. The study was restricted to a single clinical trial cohort, and the causes of repertoire differences, possibly disease activity or prior therapy, were left undefined. Baseline diversity similar to that of newly diagnosed patients was observed in trial patients achieving complete response, whereas significantly lower diversity was observed in partial responders and progressors.

Reading the germline V gene (reference sequence) gives CDR1 MNHEY and CDR2 SMNVEV. From the cysteine up to the phenylalanine, the CDR3 has a length of 13 residues. The retained sequence is limited to the CDR3, 39 bases, with the frame set at the first base. Trimming removed 5 bases from V and 4 bases from J, leaving 11 bases between the germline ends. The time point tag for this specimen amounts to: cycle 4 day 1 (C4D1), after 5 to 7 weeks of nivolumab. All trial patients had relapsed after autologous stem cell transplantation, with cohorts A, B and C differing in prior brentuximab vedotin exposure. A total of around 60 patients with relapsed/refractory classical Hodgkin lymphoma made up the trial cohort, and each patient's best overall response was complete response, partial response or progressive disease. In the multi-cohort phase II CheckMate 205 trial, trial patients received single-agent nivolumab. An independent review committee assessed best overall response using the 2007 International Working Group response criteria. Trial PBMCs were collected just before the start of nivolumab (C1D1) and during therapy at cycle 2 day 1 and cycle 4 day 1. After peripheral blood was drawn into 8 mL Vacutainer Cell Preparation Tubes, PBMCs were isolated by centrifugation and then cryopreserved.

A note on this clone: This clone's antigen is unknown. The sample holds no much larger clone one base away, and base qualities are not on file.

Genomic DNA was isolated using the Qiagen DNeasy kit from unsorted PBMCs as well as from negatively selected CD4+ and CD8+ fractions. TCR beta CDR3 regions were amplified by immunoSEQ multiplex PCR using primers annealing to V and J segments. Amplification bias was minimized using a synthetic immune receptor repertoire, and residual bias was removed computationally after sequencing. Per the authors' processing: Custom Python scripts were used to quantify repertoire diversity as the Shannon entropy index. Unsorted, CD4+ and CD8+ repertoires were examined separately, except in combined analyses, for which CD4+ and CD8+ sequences were merged in silico. Clonal expansion was defined as at least a 2-fold frequency increase after treatment relative to C1D1, with a pseudocount of 0.5 for undetected baseline clones. Singleton clones were defined as clones with 0 or 1 copy at C1D1, and non-singleton clones were defined as clones with 2 or more copies. Clones expanded in unsorted samples were annotated as CD4+, CD8+ or unknown by matching protein sequences in sorted samples from the same patient. Wilcoxon tests were applied to paired samples to test diversity changes from C1D1 to C4D1. Held by TCRdb, this immuneACCESS table contains in-frame sequences only and omits some clones. Under half of the omission traces to an unresolved V gene where checked; the cause of the rest is unknown. V, J and clone size derive from that table, while D and trimming were established from the DNA sequence. Here the sample has 46,000 or so clones; more than 70% occur a single time. 37% of the sample comes from the top ten.

The TCR originated in a human donor with classical Hodgkin lymphoma. Sequenced material: peripheral blood mononuclear cells (PBMCs), taken before the fourth cycle of nivolumab. The chain employs TRBV27 and TRBJ2-5; the D segment could be TRBD1, given 5 matching bases. The DNA is TGTGCCAGCAGTATCAGGGTCCGAGAGACCCAGTACTTC. Translated, this gives CASSIRVRETQYF.